The 23 T cell receptor beta chains reported below all come from one sample, sequenced in a study of blood T cell repertoires in COVID-19 (dated by TCRdb to about 2020). Library prep was done by the immunoSEQ multiplex PCR assay. TCRdb obtained this table from immuneACCESS and retained in-frame rearrangements with V and J assigned. These tables miss some clones; where compared with another copy, unresolved V genes account for less than half of the shortfall, and the remainder is unexplained. The sample has 320,000 or so clones on record, 80% to 90% of them singletons. Under 6% of the sample is in the top ten clones. Sequencing was performed on PBMCs or T cells enriched from blood (not recorded which). All receptors derive from a man younger than 45 who had recovered from COVID-19.

The chain links TRBV6-4 to TRBJ1-1; D call uncertain. Deletions cut 8 bases from V and 4 bases from J, with 14 bases between. Germline CDR1 reads MRHNA; CDR2 reads SNTAGT. The CDR3 has 13 amino acids. The DNA of the CDR3 is TGTGCCAGCCAGCAGGACTATTTCACTGAAGCTTTCTTT. It specifies CASQQDYFTEAFF.

The chain uses TRBV5-4 and TRBJ2-7; tentatively, D is TRBD1 (5 bases). The germline V gene encodes CDR1 SGHNT and CDR2 YYREEE (reference sequence). Trimming shortened V by 1 base and J by 4 bases, and 15 bases separated the two germline ends. The CDR3 loop spans 15 amino acids. The CDR3 bases are TGTGCCAGCAGCTTGCGGCTTGGCAGGGTTTACGAGCAGTACTTC. Amino acid sequence: CASSLRLGRVYEQYF. Complete variable domain (other parts from reference TRBV5-4 and TRBJ2-7): ETGVTQSPTHLIKTRGQQVTLRCSSQSGHNTVSWYQQALGQGPQFIFQYYREEENGRGNFPPRFSGLQFPNYSSELNVNALELDDSALYLCASSLRLGRVYEQYFGPGTRLTVT.

This chain connects TRBV4-1 to TRBJ2-3, with 9 positions matching TRBD1. The junction had 15 bases not matched to a gene; V was cut back by 5 bases and J by 9 bases. The CDR3 length is 16 residues. CDR1 MGHRA and CDR2 YSYEKL come from the germline V gene. Written as DNA, the CDR3 is TGCGCCAGCAGCAACCCGGTTCGGACAGGGGCAGGCACGCAGTATTTT. Its protein product is CASSNPVRTGAGTQYF.

The V and J genes are TRBV5-1 and TRBJ2-7; the match to TRBD1 covers 8 bases. The CDR3 has 14 amino acids. Germline values: CDR1 SGHRS, CDR2 YFSETQ. The V gene end was trimmed by 0 bases and the J gene end by 4 bases; junction bases not matched to a gene: 3. The chain's CDR3 is CASSLVDREYEQYF. In DNA form, the CDR3 reads TGCGCCAGCAGCTTGGTGGACAGGGAATACGAGCAGTACTTC.

This chain joins TRBV27 and TRBJ1-5, with 8 bases aligning to TRBD1. The CDR3 is 14 amino acids. CDR1 is MNHEY, CDR2 SMNVEV, per germline (reference sequence). V shed 5 bases, J shed 7 bases, and the junction held 7 bases outside the gene matches. Here the CDR3 reads CASSVDRGGQPQHF. The CDR3 DNA reads as TGTGCCAGCAGTGTAGACAGGGGAGGACAGCCCCAGCATTTT.

This chain links TRBV3-1 (or the pseudogene TRBV3-2) with TRBJ1-2, with D possibly matching TRBD1 (5 bases). The CDR3 covers 13 residues. In germline, CDR1 is LGHDT, CDR2 YNNKEL (reference sequence). V lost 3 bases and J lost 0, with 5 bases in between. CDR3 DNA: TGTGCCAGCAGCCAGACAGCTAACTATGGCTACACCTTC. This translates into CASSQTANYGYTF.

The chain employs TRBV10-2 and TRBJ2-5; D is perhaps TRBD2 (7 bases). V shed 7 bases and J shed 7 bases, with 13 bases lying between them. Germline CDR1 reads WSHSY; CDR2 reads SAAADI. The CDR3 totals 12 residues. The CDR3 loop reads CASNPGEGTQYF. The CDR3 DNA is TGCGCCAGCAATCCAGGGGAGGGGACCCAGTACTTC.

The chain combines TRBV7-8 with TRBJ2-5; 10 bases fit TRBD2. With V trimmed by 0 bases and J by 1 base, 17 bases remained unmatched. Germline lookup yields CDR1 SGHVS and CDR2 FQNEAQ. CDR3 length equals 21 residues. The CDR3 reads CASSLALWGSGGFEGQETQYF. The CDR3, as DNA: TGTGCCAGCAGCTTAGCGCTATGGGGTAGCGGGGGGTTTGAGGGCCAAGAGACCCAGTACTTC.

The chain employs TRBV24-1 and TRBJ2-7, with 11 bases identical to TRBD2. Germline loops: CDR1 KGHDR, CDR2 SFDVKD. The junction had 3 bases not matched to a gene; V was cut back by 3 bases and J by 3 bases. The CDR3 sequence is 15 residues long. CDR3 DNA sequence: TGTGCCACCAGTGATACCACTAGCGGGGGCTACGAGCAGTACTTC. It is translated as CATSDTTSGGYEQYF.

The chain combines TRBV30 with TRBJ1-1; 8 bases align to TRBD1. Germline values: CDR1 GTSNPN, CDR2 SVGIG (reference sequence). V lost 1 base and J lost 1; bases outside the gene matches: 5. The length of the CDR3 is 15 residues. In nucleotides, the CDR3 is TGTGCCTGGAGTGCCCGGGACAGGCGGAACACTGAAGCTTTCTTT. Translation: CAWSARDRRNTEAFF.

This chain connects TRBV30 to TRBJ1-3, with unresolved D. The CDR3 has 12 residues. Trimming removed 2 bases from V and 3 bases from J, with 5 bases in between. The germline V gene encodes CDR1 GTSNPN and CDR2 SVGIG (reference sequence). CDR3 sequence reads: CAWSQIGNTIYF. The CDR3 nucleotides are TGTGCCTGGAGTCAAATTGGAAACACCATATATTTT.

The genes are TRBV3-1 (or the pseudogene TRBV3-2) and TRBJ2-7; TRBD1 matches at 7 bases. With V trimmed by 6 bases and J by 2 bases, 4 bases remained unmatched. The CDR3 covers 13 residues. Germline values: CDR1 LGHDT, CDR2 YNNKEL (reference sequence). DNA for the CDR3: TGTGCCAGCAGAGGACAGGCAGCCTACGAGCAGTACTTC. It codes for CASRGQAAYEQYF.

This rearrangement joins TRBV5-4 to TRBJ2-7; 7 nucleotides agree with TRBD1. CDR1 is SGHNT and CDR2 is YYREEE in the germline V gene (reference sequence). This CDR3 has 14 residues. V gave up 0 bases and J gave up 1 base; unmatched junction bases: 1. In nucleotides, the CDR3 is TGTGCCAGCAGCTTGGCCAGGGGGTCCTACGAGCAGTACTTC. Its translation is CASSLARGSYEQYF.

The chain employs TRBV27 and TRBJ1-2; D perhaps matches TRBD1 (6 bases). CDR1 MNHEY and CDR2 SMNVEV come from the germline V gene (reference sequence). The length of the CDR3 is 16 residues. V shed 5 bases and J shed 8 bases, with 24 bases lying between them. The CDR3 loop reads CASSATGLQGIEGYTF. DNA of the CDR3: TGTGCCAGCAGTGCGACAGGACTTCAAGGAATAGAGGGCTACACCTTC.

The gene calls are TRBV7-9 and TRBJ1-4; 9 nucleotides agree with TRBD1. The CDR3 loop spans 16 amino acids. The V and J ends lost 5 bases and 8 bases, in that order; junction bases with no gene match: 12. In germline, CDR1 is SEHNR, CDR2 FQNEAQ (reference sequence). The CDR3 bases are TGTGCCAGCAGCGCCTCAACCGGGACAGGGCTCGAAAAACTGTTTTTT. It encodes CASSASTGTGLEKLFF.

This chain uses TRBV19 with TRBJ1-1, with 10 bases that match TRBD1. The CDR3 is 16 residues long. V shed 1 base and J 6 bases; nucleotides not matched to a gene: 8. Per germline, CDR1 LNHDA and CDR2 SQIVND (reference sequence). The CDR3 loop reads CASSIGDRGLGPEAFF. The CDR3 DNA reads TGTGCCAGTAGTATAGGGGACAGGGGATTGGGCCCTGAAGCTTTCTTT.

The rearrangement joins TRBV2 to TRBJ1-6; TRBD1 agrees at 10 bases. The CDR3 sequence is 15 residues long. From germline, CDR1 is SNHLY and CDR2 FYNNEI. Trimming removed 7 bases from V and 5 bases from J; junction bases left unmatched: 5. CDR3 DNA: TGTGCCAGCACCAGGGACAGGGGAGATAATTCACCCCTCCACTTT. Translated, it gives CASTRDRGDNSPLHF.

The V gene is TRBV15, the J gene TRBJ2-7; tentatively, D is TRBD1 (6 bases). The CDR3 spans 14 residues. Germline-derived CDR1 and CDR2 are LNHNV and YYDKDF (reference sequence). Between the trimmed V and J ends, which lost 1 base and 1 base, there was a span of 8 bases. Here the CDR3 DNA reads TGTGCCACCAGCAGAGTGCAGGGGTCCTACGAGCAGTACTTC. It specifies CATSRVQGSYEQYF.

The V and J genes are TRBV6-5 and TRBJ2-7, with 11 bases matching TRBD1. The CDR3 sequence is 14 residues long. Germline values: CDR1 MNHEY, CDR2 SVGAGI. J was trimmed by 2 bases and V by 7 bases; bases with no gene match: 4. CDR3 sequence (DNA): TGTGCCAGCACCAGGACAGGGGGCACCTACGAGCAGTACTTC. The encoded protein is CASTRTGGTYEQYF.

The chain employs TRBV15 and TRBJ1-5, with D unclear. The CDR3 extends over 13 amino acids. Looked up from germline, CDR1 is LNHNV and CDR2 is YYDKDF (reference sequence). V was cut by 5 bases and J by 2 bases, with 7 bases left in between. For the CDR3, the DNA is TGTGCCACCAGCCACCCGGGCAATCAGCCCCAGCATTTT. This encodes CATSHPGNQPQHF.

This rearrangement joins TRBV15 to TRBJ1-5, with unresolved D. V lost 4 bases to trimming and J lost 4 bases, with 11 bases between them. The CDR3 has 14 residues. Germline CDR1 LNHNV, CDR2 YYDKDF (reference sequence). This CDR3 reads CATSMSSLNQPQHF. CDR3 DNA sequence: TGTGCCACCAGCATGTCAAGCCTGAATCAGCCCCAGCATTTT.

This clone occurred once. The J gene is TRBJ2-1, the V gene TRBV2; a possible D gene is TRBD1 (5 bases). Germline-derived CDR1 and CDR2 are SNHLY and FYNNEI. CDR3 length equals 13 residues. Trimming took 9 bases from V and 8 from J, leaving 17 bases between them. The CDR3 nucleotides read TGTGCCAGTGGAACCCCAGGGTACGATGAGCAGTTCTTC. This sequence encodes CASGTPGYDEQFF.

This chain links TRBV6-1 with TRBJ2-2; D is unresolved. The CDR3 runs 14 residues. Trimming stripped 7 bases from V and 4 bases from J, with 13 bases between. Germline V lookup: CDR1 MNHNS, CDR2 SASEGT. The CDR3 here is CASTNSLTTGELFF. The CDR3 DNA reads TGTGCCAGCACCAACAGCTTAACCACCGGGGAGCTGTTTTTT.